Below, 12 T cell receptor beta chains from the same sample are listed, as sequenced in a study of early T cells in non-severe SARS-CoV-2 infection. One entry per CDR3 protein results from TCRdb running MiXCR on the 5' RACE reads. The table records 100,000 or so distinct CDR3 sequences, 15% to 20% of them present only once. The sequencing used whole blood, collected at baseline. The origin of the receptors is an adult who was a healthcare worker with PCR-confirmed SARS-CoV-2 infection or an uninfected control (not recorded which).

This clonotype was found a few times. The gene calls are TRBV5-1 and TRBJ2-5, with D perhaps assigned TRBD1 or TRBD2 (5 bases each). Germline V CDR1 and CDR2: SGHRS, YFSETQ. V dropped 0 bases and J dropped 3 bases, with 12 bases sitting between them. This CDR3 has 15 residues. CDR3 sequence: CASSLDEGRKETQYF. CDR3 bases: TGCGCCAGCAGCTTGGATGAGGGACGGAAAGAGACCCAGTACTTC.

In its sample, this clonotype was seen many times. The CDR3 spells CASSLGRDGGFNEQFF. DNA for the CDR3: TGCGCCAGCAGCTTGGGCCGGGACGGAGGCTTCAATGAGCAGTTCTTC. This sequence joins TRBV5-1 and TRBJ2-1; D might be TRBD1 or TRBD2, each matching 5 bases. V shed 0 bases and J shed 6 bases, with 16 bases lying between them. Germline V gives CDR1 SGHRS, CDR2 YFSETQ. CDR3 length: 16 amino acids.

This clonotype was found a few times. V and J are TRBV10-2 and TRBJ2-7; 7 bases fit TRBD1. The germline V gene has CDR1 WSHSY and CDR2 SAAADI. The junction had 15 bases not matched to a gene; V was cut back by 2 bases and J by 5 bases. This CDR3 contains 17 residues. In DNA, the CDR3 is TGCGCCAGCAGTGAGGACAGGGAGATGTTAAACGTCCACGAGCAGTACTTC. Its protein is CASSEDREMLNVHEQYF.

J is TRBJ1-5 and V is TRBV19; D is possibly TRBD1 (5 bases). From germline, CDR1 is LNHDA and CDR2 SQIVND (reference sequence). The CDR3 is 14 amino acids. With 10 bases removed from V and 5 bases from J, the gap between germline ends came to 18 bases. The CDR3 loop is CATSIGGADQPQHF. The CDR3 DNA reads TGTGCCACCTCAATCGGGGGTGCCGATCAGCCCCAGCATTTT.

This clonotype has more than one count but fewer than ten. The chain links TRBV3-1 to TRBJ2-2, with unresolved D. Germline V gives CDR1 LGHDT, CDR2 YNNKEL (reference sequence). V was clipped by 4 bases and J by 1 base, with 10 bases between them. The CDR3 sequence is 15 residues long. CDR3 nucleotides: TGTGCCAGCAGCCCGAGGACCGTGAACACCGGGGAGCTGTTTTTT. Translating gives CASSPRTVNTGELFF.

The chain uses TRBV28 and TRBJ2-1; TRBD2 matches 10 bases. CDR1 and CDR2 (germline): MDHEN, SYDVKM. There are 18 residues in the CDR3. Trimming removed 4 bases from V and 6 bases from J; junction bases left unmatched: 15. The CDR3 bases are TGTGCCAGCAGTTCACCCTCACACGATAGCGGGAGGTTCAATGAGCAGTTCTTC. It encodes CASSSPSHDSGRFNEQFF.

This clonotype showed up many times. The chain recombines TRBV20-1 with TRBJ1-5; 7 positions match TRBD1. There are 13 residues in the CDR3. V shed 5 bases and J 1 base; nucleotides not matched to a gene: 2. Per the germline V gene, CDR1 is DFQATT and CDR2 is SNEGSKA (reference sequence). CDR3 sequence reads: CSAGDRSNQPQHF. CDR3 bases: TGCAGTGCTGGGGACAGAAGCAATCAGCCCCAGCATTTT.

The chain links TRBV3-1 to TRBJ2-2; D gene uncertain. Trimming shortened V by 1 base and J by 6 bases, and 9 bases separated the two germline ends. Germline V lookup: CDR1 LGHDT, CDR2 YNNKEL (reference sequence). The CDR3 extends over 14 amino acids. CDR3 nucleotides: TGTGCCAGCAGCCAAGGTCTGGAGTCCGGGGAGCTGTTTTTT. Amino acids: CASSQGLESGELFF.

The V call is TRBV7-9, the J call TRBJ1-5; 7 nucleotides match TRBD1. The V and J ends lost 5 bases and 7 bases, in that order; junction bases with no gene match: 5. Germline-derived CDR1 and CDR2 are SEHNR and FQNEAQ (reference sequence). This CDR3 contains 13 residues. CDR3 amino acids: CASSGTGVQPQHF. CDR3 DNA sequence: TGTGCCAGCAGCGGAACAGGGGTCCAGCCCCAGCATTTT.

This clonotype has more than one count but fewer than ten. The chain is built from TRBV27 and TRBJ1-4; no clear D. CDR3 size: 13 residues. CDR1 and CDR2 from the germline V gene are MNHEY and SMNVEV (reference sequence). Trimming removed 8 bases from V and 0 bases from J, with 7 bases in between. For the CDR3, the DNA is TGTGCCAGCGGAAGGGCAACTAATGAAAAACTGTTTTTT. This gives the protein CASGRATNEKLFF.

This rearrangement joins TRBV3-1 to TRBJ1-4, with D unclear. This CDR3 is built from 14 residues. V dropped 0 bases and J dropped 4 bases, with 6 bases sitting between them. Germline values: CDR1 LGHDT, CDR2 YNNKEL (reference sequence). This CDR3 reads CASSQDPVNEKLFF. The CDR3 bases are TGTGCCAGCAGCCAAGATCCCGTTAATGAAAAACTGTTTTTT.

J is TRBJ1-3 and V is TRBV5-4; TRBD1 is a possible D gene (5 bases). Germline V gene lookup returns CDR1 SGHNT and CDR2 YYREEE (reference sequence). Trimming left V 4 bases short and J 1 base short, with 12 bases between. CDR3 length: 15 residues. This CDR3 is CASSIGTQSGNTIYF. The CDR3 region has the DNA TGTGCCAGCAGCATCGGGACGCAGTCTGGAAACACCATATATTTT. The complete variable domain, with remaining parts taken from reference TRBV5-4 and TRBJ1-3, reads ETGVTQSPTHLIKTRGQQVTLRCSSQSGHNTVSWYQQALGQGPQFIFQYYREEENGRGNFPPRFSGLQFPNYSSELNVNALELDDSALYLCASSIGTQSGNTIYFGEGSWLTVV.